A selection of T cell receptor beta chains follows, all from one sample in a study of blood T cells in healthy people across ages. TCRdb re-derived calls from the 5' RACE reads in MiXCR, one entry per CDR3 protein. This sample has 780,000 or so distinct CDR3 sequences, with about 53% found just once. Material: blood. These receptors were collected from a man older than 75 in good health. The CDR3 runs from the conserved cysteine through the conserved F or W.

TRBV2,CASRTSGSDEQFF
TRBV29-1,CSAAGLAAYNEQFF
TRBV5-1,CASSRRGGRNTGELFF
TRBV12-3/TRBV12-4,CASSSYPRTSGSINNEQFF
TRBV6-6,CASSSHRDYRCEQYF
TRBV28,CVSSGDTEAFF
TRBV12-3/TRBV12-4,CASTTSGSYNEQFF
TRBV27,CASSAQGDYGYTF
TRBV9,CASSVSGNSYEQYF
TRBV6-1,CATRDKANYGCTF
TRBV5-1,CASSGRGGPNEQFF
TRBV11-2,CASSLEIDRTQYF
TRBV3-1,CASSQRSLETQYF
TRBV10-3,CAISESGLAGPSSSYNEQYF
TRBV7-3,CASSLKGLDSPLHF
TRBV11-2,CASSSLSQGAREQYF
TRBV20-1,CSARAGTSFREQYF
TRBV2,CASKSGTGGPNEQYF
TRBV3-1,CASKESGNGYNEQFF
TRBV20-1,CSATIGTGVYEQYF
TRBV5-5,CASSLAPSPSGANVLTF
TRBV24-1,CATSAPDREAYF
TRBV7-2,CASSLVSRTSSQETQYF